This T cell receptor (beta chain) emerged from a study of blood T cell repertoires in COVID-19. Categorization into cohorts depended on clinical history that participants reported. Germline V lookup: CDR1 KGHDR, CDR2 SFDVKD. After removal of 7 bases from V and 5 bases from J, the junction contained 5 bases not matched to a gene. This CDR3 has 13 amino acids. This clone was detected once. TCRdb's table, derived via immunoSEQ multiplex PCR, lists solely in-frame clones and lacks some. The data hold fewer than 350,000 clones, with around 90% observed a single time. This sequence originates from a woman in her twenties or thirties who had recovered from COVID-19. The specimen was PBMCs or T cells enriched from blood (not recorded which). The rearrangement joins TRBV24-1 to TRBJ2-5; 8 nucleotides agree with TRBD2. The CDR3 sequence is CATSRGLDETQYF. The CDR3 nucleotides read TGTGCCACCAGCAGGGGACTAGACGAGACCCAGTACTTC.